This T cell receptor (beta chain) was observed in a study of beta chain features in type 1 diabetes (dated by TCRdb to the late 2010s). Study-wide context: Mean age, gender distribution, total cell number and subset yield did not differ between patients and healthy donors. The study compared TCRB repertoires of sorted circulating CD4+ T cell subsets between recently diagnosed type 1 diabetes patients and matched healthy donors. Regulatory and stem cell-like memory subsets were obtained from only 8 patients and roughly eight healthy donors, while naive and central memory subsets were obtained from all 30 or so donors. A total of some 100,000,000 sorted cells were examined across all samples, and the number of cells per subset was strongly correlated with RNA yield.

A single peripheral blood draw of around 120 mL on average was collected from each donor into heparinised tubes. A BD FACSAria II was used to sort naive, central memory, regulatory and stem cell-like memory CD4+ T cells with a panel that included CD45RO, CCR7, CD25, CD127, CD95 and CD27. Purity was above 95% for every sorted population. PBMCs were isolated immediately by Lymphoprep density gradient centrifugation and stained directly without culture. To minimize batch effects, samples were stained and sorted in pairs, one healthy donor with one patient per experiment. The High Capacity cDNA Reverse Transcription Kit was used to reverse transcribe all of the isolated RNA, meaning that expressed TCRB transcripts were what got sequenced. Naive, central memory and regulatory T cell samples underwent deep immunoSEQ sequencing, averaging about 3.57 million total reads per sample. Sorted cells were lysed in RLT buffer and RNA was extracted with DNase-treated RNeasy Micro or Mini kits, depending on cell number. Each cell subset was processed on its own to prevent cross-contamination, while patient and healthy donor samples were processed together. TCRB sequences were amplified from cDNA with the immunoSEQ multiplex PCR, producing 87-bp fragments spanning the CDR3 region. Sequencing of the amplicons was done on the Illumina HiSeq platform. On the authors' methods: Synthetic template baselines were used to correct PCR bias computationally, reads within Hamming distance 2 were collapsed, and singletons that could not be merged were discarded. Reads were aligned to IMGT to assign V, D and J genes, CDR3 length, and insertions or deletions at six rearrangement sites. Within each subset, clonotype counts were normalized to the number of sorted cells before true diversity and Gini coefficients were calculated with the tcR R package. Repertoire sharing was quantified using the overlap coefficient calculated on TCRB nucleotide sequences. As stored in TCRdb, this immuneACCESS dataset retains in-frame rearrangements with V and J assigned. A fraction of the clones does not appear; measured against another copy, unresolved V genes explain less than half of the discrepancy, and the remainder lacks a known reason. V, J and clone size are those of that table, while D and trimming were read from the DNA. For this sample there are around 250,000 clones; 25% to 35% appear just once. The ten largest clonotypes hold 4% of the sample.

The paper's findings and limits, for the study overall: Only small numbers of individuals were included in the HLA sub-analyses, which left unresolved whether HLA type had any influence on TCRB rearrangement. The naive, central memory and regulatory TCRB repertoires appeared to resemble one another more closely among patients than among healthy donors. PCR might favor shorter templates, but patient and control samples were amplified and corrected together, so any skew would affect both groups equally. Fewer insertions and more nucleotide deletions at VDJ recombination sites were observed in patients with type 1 diabetes, implying thymic rearrangement abnormalities. In all four CD4+ subsets, TCRB CDR3 length was moderately but significantly shorter in type 1 diabetes patients. Sequencing cDNA rather than genomic DNA could over-represent highly expressing activated cells, although activation and CD3 levels did not differ between groups.

This clone was seen more than once but under ten times. It lacks a known antigen. Base qualities are not at hand, and no much larger clone is one base apart. The sequenced sample consisted of central memory CD4+ T cells from blood. This clonotype was sampled from a man between 25 and 39 years old in good health.

The CDR3 has the sequence CASSLMGQGLQPQHF. The nucleotide sequence is TGTGCCAGCAGCTTGATGGGACAGGGGCTCCAGCCCCAGCATTTT. The rearrangement joined TRBV7-2 to TRBJ1-5, with 10 bases aligning to TRBD1. CDR1 and CDR2, looked up from the germline V gene, are SGHTA and FQGNSA. Trimming takes 3 bases off V and 7 bases off J; junction bases not matched to a gene: 6. Including cysteine and phenylalanine, the CDR3 has 15 amino acids. The entry retains the CDR3 DNA only, 45 bases that are in frame from base 1.